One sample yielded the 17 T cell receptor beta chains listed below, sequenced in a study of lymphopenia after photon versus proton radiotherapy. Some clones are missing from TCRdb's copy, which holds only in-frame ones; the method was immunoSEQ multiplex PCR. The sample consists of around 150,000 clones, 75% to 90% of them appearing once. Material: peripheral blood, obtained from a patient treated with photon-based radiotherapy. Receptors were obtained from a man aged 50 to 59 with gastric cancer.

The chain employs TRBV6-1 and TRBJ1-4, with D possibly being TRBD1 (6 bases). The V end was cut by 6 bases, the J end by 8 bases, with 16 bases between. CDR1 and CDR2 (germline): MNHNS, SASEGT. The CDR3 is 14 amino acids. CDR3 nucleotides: TGTGCCAGCAGCGAGGGGGGAGCAGGGGAAAAACTGTTTTTT. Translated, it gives CASSEGGAGEKLFF.

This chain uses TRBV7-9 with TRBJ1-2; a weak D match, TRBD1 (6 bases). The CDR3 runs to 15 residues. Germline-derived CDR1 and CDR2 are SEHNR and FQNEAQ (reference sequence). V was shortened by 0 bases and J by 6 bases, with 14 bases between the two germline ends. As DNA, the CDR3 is TGTGCCAGCAGCTTAGCATCCGGCAGGGGAGATGGCTACACCTTC. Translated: CASSLASGRGDGYTF.

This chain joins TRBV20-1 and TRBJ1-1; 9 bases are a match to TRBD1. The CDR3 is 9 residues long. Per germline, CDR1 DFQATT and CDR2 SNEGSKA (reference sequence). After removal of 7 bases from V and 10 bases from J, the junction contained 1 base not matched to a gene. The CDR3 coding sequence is TGCAGTGTACAGGGGGCAGCTTTCTTT. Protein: CSVQGAAFF.

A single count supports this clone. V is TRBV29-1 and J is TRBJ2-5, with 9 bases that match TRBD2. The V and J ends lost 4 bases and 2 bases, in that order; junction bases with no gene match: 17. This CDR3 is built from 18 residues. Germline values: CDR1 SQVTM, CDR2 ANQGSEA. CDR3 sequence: CSVVIGVLSGRPQETQYF. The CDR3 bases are TGCAGCGTTGTGATCGGGGTGCTGAGCGGGAGGCCACAAGAGACCCAGTACTTC.

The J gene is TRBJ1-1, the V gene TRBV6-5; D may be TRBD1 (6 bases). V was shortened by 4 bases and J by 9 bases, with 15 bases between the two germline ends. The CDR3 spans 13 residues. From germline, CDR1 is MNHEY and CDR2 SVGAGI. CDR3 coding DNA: TGTGCCAGCAGTTCCAATACAGGGAGGAAAGCTTTCTTT. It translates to CASSSNTGRKAFF.

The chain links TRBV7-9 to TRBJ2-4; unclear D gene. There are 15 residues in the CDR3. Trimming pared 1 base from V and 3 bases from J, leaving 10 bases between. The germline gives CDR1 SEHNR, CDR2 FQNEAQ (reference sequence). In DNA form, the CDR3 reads TGTGCCAGCAGCTTAGATGGCTACAACAAAAACATTCAGTACTTC. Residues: CASSLDGYNKNIQYF.

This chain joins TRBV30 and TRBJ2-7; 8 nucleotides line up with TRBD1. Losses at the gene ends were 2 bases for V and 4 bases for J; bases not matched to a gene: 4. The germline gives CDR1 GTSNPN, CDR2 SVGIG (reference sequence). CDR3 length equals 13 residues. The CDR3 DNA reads TGTGCCTGGAGTAAGGACAGGGTATACGAGCAGTACTTC. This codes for CAWSKDRVYEQYF.

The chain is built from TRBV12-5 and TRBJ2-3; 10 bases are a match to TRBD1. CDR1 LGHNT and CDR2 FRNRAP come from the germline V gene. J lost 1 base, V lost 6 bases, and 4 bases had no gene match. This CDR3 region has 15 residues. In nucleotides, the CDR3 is TGTGCTAGTGGGCCCGGGACAGGGGGCACAGATACGCAGTATTTT. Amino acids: CASGPGTGGTDTQYF.

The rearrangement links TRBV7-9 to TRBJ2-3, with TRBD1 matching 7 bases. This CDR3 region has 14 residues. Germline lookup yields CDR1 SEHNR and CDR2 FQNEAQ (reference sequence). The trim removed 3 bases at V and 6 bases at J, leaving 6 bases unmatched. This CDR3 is CASSFGTASDTQYF. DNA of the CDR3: TGTGCCAGCAGCTTCGGGACAGCTAGCGATACGCAGTATTTT.

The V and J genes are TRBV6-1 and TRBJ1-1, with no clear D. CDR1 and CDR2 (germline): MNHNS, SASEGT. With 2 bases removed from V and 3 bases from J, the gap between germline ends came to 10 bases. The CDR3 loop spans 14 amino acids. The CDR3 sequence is CASSETDSYTEAFF. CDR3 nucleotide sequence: TGTGCCAGCAGTGAAACAGATTCTTACACTGAAGCTTTCTTT.

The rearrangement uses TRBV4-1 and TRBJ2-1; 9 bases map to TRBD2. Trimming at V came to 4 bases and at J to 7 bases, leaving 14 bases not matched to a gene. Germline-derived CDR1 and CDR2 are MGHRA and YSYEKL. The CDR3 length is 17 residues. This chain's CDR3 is CASSRVDTSGSRNEQFF. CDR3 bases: TGCGCCAGCAGCCGAGTGGATACTAGCGGGTCGCGAAATGAGCAGTTCTTC.

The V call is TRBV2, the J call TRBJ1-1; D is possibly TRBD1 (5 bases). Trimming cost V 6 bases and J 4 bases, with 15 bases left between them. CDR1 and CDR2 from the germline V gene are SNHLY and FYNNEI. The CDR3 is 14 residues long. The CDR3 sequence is CASSPQGSGTEAFF. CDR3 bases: TGTGCCAGCAGCCCGCAGGGATCGGGCACTGAAGCTTTCTTT.

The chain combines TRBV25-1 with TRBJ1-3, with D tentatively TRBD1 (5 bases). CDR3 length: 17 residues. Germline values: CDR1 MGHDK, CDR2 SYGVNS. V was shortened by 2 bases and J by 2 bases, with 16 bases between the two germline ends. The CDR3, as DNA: TGTGCCAGCAGTGAAAACCCGGGCCGAGGGGCTGGAAACACCATATATTTT. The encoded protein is CASSENPGRGAGNTIYF.

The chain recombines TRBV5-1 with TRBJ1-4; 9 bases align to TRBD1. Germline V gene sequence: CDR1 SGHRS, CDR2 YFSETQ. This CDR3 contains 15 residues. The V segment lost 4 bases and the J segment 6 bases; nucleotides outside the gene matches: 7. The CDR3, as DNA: TGCGCCAGCAGCGGACGGACAGGGGAAGATGAAAAACTGTTTTTT. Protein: CASSGRTGEDEKLFF.

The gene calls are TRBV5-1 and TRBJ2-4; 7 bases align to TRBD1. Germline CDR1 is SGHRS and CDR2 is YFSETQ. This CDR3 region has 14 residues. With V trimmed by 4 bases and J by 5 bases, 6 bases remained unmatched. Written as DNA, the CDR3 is TGCGCCAGCAGCCCACAGGGGATGGAAAACATTCAGTACTTC. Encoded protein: CASSPQGMENIQYF.

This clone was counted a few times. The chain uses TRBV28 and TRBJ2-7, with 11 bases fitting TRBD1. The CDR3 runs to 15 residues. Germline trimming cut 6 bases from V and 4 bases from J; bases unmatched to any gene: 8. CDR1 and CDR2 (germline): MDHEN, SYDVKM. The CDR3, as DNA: TGTGCCAGCAGAAGCCGGGACAGGGGGTTTTACGAGCAGTACTTC. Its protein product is CASRSRDRGFYEQYF.

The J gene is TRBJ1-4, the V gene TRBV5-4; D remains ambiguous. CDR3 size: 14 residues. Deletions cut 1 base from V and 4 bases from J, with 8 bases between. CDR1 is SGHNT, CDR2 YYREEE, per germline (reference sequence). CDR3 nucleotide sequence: TGTGCCAGCAGCTTGTCTGGTTATAATGAAAAACTGTTTTTT. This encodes CASSLSGYNEKLFF.